The 3 T cell receptor beta chains below come from one sample, sequenced in a study of blood T cell repertoires in COVID-19 (dated by TCRdb to 2019 to 2021). The library relied on the immunoSEQ multiplex PCR assay. TCRdb holds this immuneACCESS table with in-frame rearrangements only. Some clones are missing; in checked studies, unresolved V genes explain under half, and the rest has no known cause. The sample has some 290,000 clones on record, roughly 90% of them singletons. Of the sample, 2.2% is held by the ten largest clones. What was sequenced was peripheral blood. The receptors originated from a woman between 45 and 65 years old who had recovered from COVID-19.

This rearrangement joins TRBV9 to TRBJ2-3; TRBD1 agrees at 9 bases. Germline-derived CDR1 and CDR2 are SGDLS and YYNGEE. The CDR3 is 17 amino acids. V dropped 0 bases and J dropped 2; count of bases not matched to a gene: 7. In nucleotides, the CDR3 is TGTGCCAGCAGCGTAGTGGGACAGGGAGGGGTCACAGATACGCAGTATTTT. Amino acids: CASSVVGQGGVTDTQYF. The complete variable domain, with remaining parts taken from reference TRBV9 and TRBJ2-3, reads DSGVTQTPKHLITATGQRVTLRCSPRSGDLSVYWYQQSLDQGLQFLIQYYNGEERAKGNILERFSAQQFPDLHSELNLSSLELGDSALYFCASSVVGQGGVTDTQYFGPGTRLTVL.

Only one count was recorded for this clone. This chain uses TRBV6-6 with TRBJ1-1; weak D call: TRBD1 (6 bases). Trimming stripped 5 bases from V and 9 bases from J, with 13 bases between. The germline CDR1 and CDR2 sequences are MNHNY and SVGAGI (reference sequence). CDR3 size: 12 residues. The CDR3 reads CASSELGAKAFF. The CDR3 DNA sequence: TGTGCCAGCAGTGAGTTGGGGGCGAAAGCTTTCTTT.

The J gene is TRBJ1-5, the V gene TRBV4-2; D not certain. The germline CDR1 and CDR2 sequences are LGHNA and YNFKEQ. Deletions cut 4 bases from V and 1 base from J, with 8 bases between. The CDR3 sequence is 14 residues long. DNA of the CDR3: TGTGCCAGCAGCCCAGAGGGCAGCAATCAGCCCCAGCATTTT. It encodes CASSPEGSNQPQHF.